This T cell receptor (beta chain) was found in a study of shared clonotypes between healthy human individuals. Across the whole study: The composition of the donors was a couple of women and a few men aged 18 to 49. Study conclusions and caveats: Some clonotypes were shared by all four sorted-subset donors, while others were not shared. The non-shared ones had lower generation probabilities than the shared ones.

With V trimmed by 4 bases and J by 2 bases, 3 bases remained unmatched. The CDR3 runs 14 residues. CDR1 MNHNS and CDR2 SASEGT come from the germline V gene. Remarks on this clone: Antigen specificity is unknown.

Donors were healthy HIV-negative adults without recent acute infections or vaccinations. Deep level was the assay's run setting. The table came from immunoSEQ multiplex PCR; TCRdb's copy has only in-frame clones and leaves some out. The sample includes fewer than 1.6 million clones, 97% to 99% of them seen just once. The TCR sequence derives from a man aged 25 to 45 in good health. The J gene is TRBJ2-7, the V gene TRBV6-1; 9 nucleotides agree with TRBD2. The sequenced sample consisted of naive CD4+ T cells sorted from blood. Subset: CD45RA+ positively selected. CDR3 sequence reads: CASSAASGTYEQYF. The DNA of the CDR3 is TGTGCCAGCAGTGCGGCTAGCGGGACCTACGAGCAGTACTTC.